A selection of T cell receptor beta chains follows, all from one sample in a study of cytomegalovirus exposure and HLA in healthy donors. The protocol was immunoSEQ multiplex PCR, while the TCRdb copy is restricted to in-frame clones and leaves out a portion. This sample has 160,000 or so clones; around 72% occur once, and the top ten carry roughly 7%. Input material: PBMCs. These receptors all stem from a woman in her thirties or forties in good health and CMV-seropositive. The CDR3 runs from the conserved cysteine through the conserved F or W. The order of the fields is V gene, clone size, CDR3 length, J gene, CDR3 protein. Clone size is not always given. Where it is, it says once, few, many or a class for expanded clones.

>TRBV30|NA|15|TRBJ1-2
CAWSLGVRPNYGYTF
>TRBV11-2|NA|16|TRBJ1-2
CASSPLGFQGNYGYTF
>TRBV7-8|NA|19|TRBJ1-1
CASSTQGFATGVLHTEAFF
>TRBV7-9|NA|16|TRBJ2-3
CSSSLGGDRGTDTQYF
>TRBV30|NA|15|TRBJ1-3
CAWTPGTGKEDTIYF
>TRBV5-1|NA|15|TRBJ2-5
CASNLLGTREETQYF
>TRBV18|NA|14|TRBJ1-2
CASSRPGLGQGYTF
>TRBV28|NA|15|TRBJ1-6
CASRDQGFGNSPLHF
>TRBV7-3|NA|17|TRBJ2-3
CASSSGSGGGASDTQYF
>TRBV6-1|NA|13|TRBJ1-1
CASSGGLRAEAFF
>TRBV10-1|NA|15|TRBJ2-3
CAKLTKEIITDTQYF
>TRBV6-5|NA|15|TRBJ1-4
CASRATGGAGEKLFF
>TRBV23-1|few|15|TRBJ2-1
CASSQRASGAHEQFF
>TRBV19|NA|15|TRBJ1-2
CASSARDRGNYGYTF
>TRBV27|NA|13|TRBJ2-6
CASSFSGANVLTF
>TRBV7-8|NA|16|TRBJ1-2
CASSLASGHQYYGYTF
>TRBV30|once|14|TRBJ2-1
CATEPGLRPSEQFF
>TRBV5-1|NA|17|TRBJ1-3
CASSLVGTEYSGNTIYF
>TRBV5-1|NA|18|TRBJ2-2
CASSLDPGASGGGGELFF
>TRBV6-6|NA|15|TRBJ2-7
CASSYAGTGSYEQYF
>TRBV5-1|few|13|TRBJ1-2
CASSSSGLSGYTF
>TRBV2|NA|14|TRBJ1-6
CASLARAYNSPLHF
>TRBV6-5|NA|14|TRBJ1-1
CASSRSVPETEAFF
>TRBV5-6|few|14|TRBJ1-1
CASSSGLSNTEAFF
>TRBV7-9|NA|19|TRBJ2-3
CASSFPSSGGAFGADTQYF
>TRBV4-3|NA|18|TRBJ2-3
CASSQESSETARTDTQCF